This T cell receptor beta chain appears in the sequencing data of a study of shared clonotypes between healthy human individuals. Study as a whole: Used for every donor were three CD4 naive, three CD4 memory, two CD8 naive and one CD8 memory plate. General study findings and limits: Sequencing of the sorted subsets was shown by rarefaction to be incomplete despite large depth. Non-shared clonotypes displayed generation probabilities falling below those of clonotypes present in all four donors.

Trimming at V came to 1 base and at J to 0 bases, leaving 7 bases not matched to a gene. From germline, CDR1 is SGHTA and CDR2 FQGNSA. There are 18 residues in the CDR3. Notes on this clone: Its antigen is currently unknown.

Clones were sequenced by immunoSEQ multiplex PCR, and TCRdb holds only the in-frame ones, with some missing. The top ten clones hold roughly 1.8% of a sample with 600,000 to 800,000 clones, roughly 72% of them seen once. The sample comprised memory CD4+ T cells sorted from blood. Stated subset: CD45RA-negative fraction. The clonotype originates from a young woman in good health. The chain joins TRBV7-2 to TRBJ2-4; TRBD2 matches at 9 bases. The CDR3 reads CASSLGVAGAGAKNIQYF. DNA for the CDR3: TGTGCCAGCAGCTTAGGGGTAGCGGGAGCGGGAGCCAAAAACATTCAGTACTTC. Variable domain in full (rest from reference TRBV7-2 and TRBJ2-4): GAGVSQSPSNKVTEKGKDVELRCDPISGHTALYWYRQSLGQGLEFLIYFQGNSAPDKSGLPSDRFSAERTGGSVSTLTIQRTQQEDSAVYLCASSLGVAGAGAKNIQYFGAGTRLSVL.